Shown below are 8 T cell receptor beta chains from a single sample sequenced in a study of human T cells and chemical hapten exposure. From the RACE reads, TCRdb called clonotypes with MiXCR, one entry per CDR3 protein. The table includes tens of thousands of distinct CDR3 sequences, around 10% detected once. Stated time point: patch test 1, 2 weeks after DPC sensitization. Sample treatment: therapeutic diphenylcyclopropenone sensitization with weekly scalp DPC. The sequencing here drew on whole blood, taken in connection with sensitization to the hapten diphenylcyclopropenone (DPC). The receptors here all came from a woman aged 45-60 years with alopecia areata. Some clones in this sample may be carry-over from other donors' samples.

This clonotype was counted at least ten times. The chain is built from TRBV2 and TRBJ2-1, with 7 bases that match TRBD2. The germline gives CDR1 SNHLY, CDR2 FYNNEI. The length of the CDR3 is 15 residues. With 11 bases clipped from V and 2 bases from J, the junction kept 12 bases outside the gene matches. CDR3 bases: TGTGCCGCCCTAGCCCGGGGACTACCCTACAATGAGCAGTTCTTC. It codes for CAALARGLPYNEQFF.

The sample holds a few counts of this clonotype. The rearrangement uses TRBV15 and TRBJ1-3; D gene uncertain. The germline V and J ends were trimmed by 5 bases and 2 bases, with 13 bases remaining between them. The CDR3 sequence is 15 residues long. Germline CDR1 reads LNHNV; CDR2 reads YYDKDF (reference sequence). CDR3 DNA sequence: TGTGCCACCAGCCGTCGTGGGGAGGCTGGAAACACCATATATTTT. Translation gives CATSRRGEAGNTIYF.

In this sample, this clonotype turned up many times. CDR3 in DNA: TGTGCCAGTAGCACAGGGGCGCAGGCCAATGAGCAGTTCTTC. Translated, it gives CASSTGAQANEQFF. V and J are TRBV19 and TRBJ2-1; TRBD1 aligns across 7 bases. CDR3 size: 14 residues. With V trimmed by 6 bases and J by 6 bases, 8 bases remained unmatched. Germline V gene lookup returns CDR1 LNHDA and CDR2 SQIVND (reference sequence).

This chain uses TRBV7-3 with TRBJ1-1; D is uncertain. Germline V gives CDR1 SGHTA, CDR2 FQGTGA. The CDR3 contains 13 residues. V was trimmed by 2 bases and J by 1 base, leaving 5 bases between them. CDR3 sequence: CASSLEQNTEAFF. CDR3 sequence (DNA): TGTGCCAGCAGCTTAGAACAGAACACTGAAGCTTTCTTT. Combining the CDR3 with reference TRBV7-3 and TRBJ1-1 gives the whole variable domain GAGVSQTPSNKVTEKGKYVELRCDPISGHTALYWYRQSLGQGPEFLIYFQGTGAADDSGLPNDRFFAVRPEGSVSTLKIQRTERGDSAVYLCASSLEQNTEAFFGQGTRLTVV.

This clonotype has more than one count but fewer than ten. This chain connects TRBV4-2 to TRBJ2-1; TRBD2 agrees at 14 bases. V was clipped by 4 bases and J by 3 bases; unmatched bases: 11. CDR3 length equals 19 residues. In germline, CDR1 is LGHNA, CDR2 YNFKEQ. Here the CDR3 reads CASSPPGLAGASIYNEQFF. Written as DNA, the CDR3 is TGTGCCAGCAGCCCGCCGGGACTAGCGGGGGCCTCTATCTACAATGAGCAGTTCTTC.

The chain joins TRBV11-1 to TRBJ2-6; a possible D gene is TRBD1 (6 bases). Germline V gene lookup returns CDR1 SGHAT and CDR2 FQDESV (reference sequence). Deletions cut 5 bases from V and 4 bases from J, with 24 bases between. The CDR3 runs to 19 residues. The CDR3 DNA follows: TGTGCCAGCAGCCCCGCCCCGGGACACTTCCCTGGAGGGGCCAACGTCCTGACTTTC. It yields the protein CASSPAPGHFPGGANVLTF.

This clonotype was counted ten times or more. The chain employs TRBV9 and TRBJ2-2, with D possibly being TRBD2 (5 bases). The germline V gene has CDR1 SGDLS and CDR2 YYNGEE. V lost 4 bases, J lost 7 bases, and 11 bases lay in between. This CDR3 has 13 amino acids. Here the CDR3 DNA reads TGTGCCAGCAGCTCCAGGACTCTCGGGGAGCTGTTTTTT. This encodes CASSSRTLGELFF.

The V gene is TRBV14, the J gene TRBJ2-5; possibly TRBD1 or TRBD2 for D (5 bases each). CDR1 SGHDN and CDR2 FVKESK come from the germline V gene. V lost 4 bases to trimming and J lost 0 bases, with 12 bases between them. The CDR3 is 15 residues long. CDR3 bases: TGTGCCAGCAGCCCACGGGACGTCTACCAAGAGACCCAGTACTTC. It codes for CASSPRDVYQETQYF.